This TCR beta chain was documented in a study of neoadjuvant nivolumab and ipilimumab in lung cancer. The CDR3 loop spans 16 amino acids. Trimming shortened V by 5 bases and J by 1 base, and 17 bases separated the two germline ends. Germline V gives CDR1 MNHEY, CDR2 SMNVEV (reference sequence). Remarks on this clone: Its antigen is unidentified.

Study results and limitations: Higher pretherapy blood TCR richness went with higher resected-tumor richness. Pathologic regression was not significantly tied to TCR clonality.

Generated by immunoSEQ multiplex PCR, the TCRdb table keeps only in-frame clones and is missing some. There are approximately 23,000 clones in the sample; 82% occur only once, and 20% to 25% lies in the top ten. The V gene is TRBV27, the J gene TRBJ1-2, with D possibly being TRBD1 (5 bases). Sequencing was performed on peripheral blood, taken before neoadjuvant nivolumab, alone or with ipilimumab. The clonotype comes from an adult with non-small cell lung cancer. The DNA of the CDR3 is TGTGCCAGCAGTCCTAGGGGAGGGCTTATTAACTATGGCTACACCTTC. The encoded protein is CASSPRGGLINYGYTF.